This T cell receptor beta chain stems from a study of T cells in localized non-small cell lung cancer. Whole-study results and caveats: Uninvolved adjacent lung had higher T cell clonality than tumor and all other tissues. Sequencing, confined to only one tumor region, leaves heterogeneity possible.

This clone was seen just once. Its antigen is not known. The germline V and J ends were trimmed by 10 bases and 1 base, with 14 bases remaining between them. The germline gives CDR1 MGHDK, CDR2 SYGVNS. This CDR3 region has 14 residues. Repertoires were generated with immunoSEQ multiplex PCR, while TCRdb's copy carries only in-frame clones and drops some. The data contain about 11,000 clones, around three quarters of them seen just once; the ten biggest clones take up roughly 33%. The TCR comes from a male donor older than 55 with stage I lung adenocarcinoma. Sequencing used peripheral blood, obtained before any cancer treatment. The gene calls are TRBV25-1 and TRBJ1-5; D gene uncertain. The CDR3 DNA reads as TGTGCCACCTCAGAGTACGGCAGCAATCAGCCCCAGCATTTT. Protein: CATSEYGSNQPQHF.